These 26 T cell receptor beta chains originate from one sample sequenced in a study of OX40 agonist ivuxolimab in advanced cancers. The method was the immunoSEQ multiplex PCR assay. What TCRdb holds here is the immuneACCESS table cut down to in-frame rearrangements. Part of the clones is not present; checked against another copy, under half of the missing clones reflect an unresolved V gene, and the others are unexplained. This sample has 70,000 or so clones in its table, and roughly 90% of those were observed once. Of the sample, around 2.7% falls within the top ten clones. The material sequenced was CD4+ or CD8+ T cells sorted from blood, taken in a trial of the OX40 agonist ivuxolimab. These receptors came from an adult with an advanced solid tumor such as melanoma, head and neck, liver or kidney cancer.

As to this clone: Other nucleotide sequences in the sample specify the same CDR3. This chain links TRBV18 with TRBJ1-1; D might be TRBD1 (6 bases). This CDR3 has 14 amino acids. The V end lost 3 bases, the J end lost 4 bases, and 12 bases lay between the germline ends. Germline CDR1 and CDR2: KGHSH and LQKENI. CDR3 nucleotide sequence: TGTGCCAGCTCACCCACAGGGTTGGGCACTGAAGCTTTCTTT. Translating gives CASSPTGLGTEAFF. Together with reference TRBV18 and TRBJ1-1, the CDR3 gives the full variable domain: NAGVMQNPRHLVRRRGQEARLRCSPMKGHSHVYWYRQLPEEGLKFMVYLQKENIIDESGMPKERFSAEFPKEGPSILRIQQVVRGDSAAYFCASSPTGLGTEAFFGQGTRLTVV.

This clone was detected only once. The CDR3 region is CASSPRLGVLPGELFF. DNA of the CDR3: TGCGCCAGCAGCCCGAGACTCGGCGTGCTCCCCGGGGAGCTGTTTTTT. The rearrangement links TRBV5-1 to TRBJ2-2, with D unresolved. This CDR3 is 16 amino acids long. The germline V gene has CDR1 SGHRS and CDR2 YFSETQ. Deletions cut 4 bases from V and 6 bases from J, with 19 bases between.

The chain carries TRBV5-8 and TRBJ2-7; 9 bases line up with TRBD2. Per the germline V gene, CDR1 is SGHTS and CDR2 is YDEGEE. The ends lost 7 bases at V and 3 bases at J; junction bases unmatched: 11. The CDR3 loop spans 15 amino acids. This CDR3 is CASAKVGSGSYEQYF. In DNA, the CDR3 is TGTGCCAGCGCTAAGGTTGGTAGCGGGAGCTACGAGCAGTACTTC.

J is TRBJ2-5 and V is TRBV30; tentatively, D is TRBD2 (5 bases). Germline CDR1 GTSNPN, CDR2 SVGIG (reference sequence). V was shortened by 2 bases and J by 1 base, with 20 bases between the two germline ends. This CDR3 is built from 17 residues. The CDR3 DNA reads TGTGCCTGGAGTCCAGCATCCGGGATCACTCCCCAAGAGACCCAGTACTTC. This encodes CAWSPASGITPQETQYF.

The genes are TRBV4-3 and TRBJ2-7; 9 positions agree with TRBD1. The V and J ends lost 1 base and 7 bases, in that order; junction bases with no gene match: 8. Germline CDR1 reads LGHNA; CDR2 reads YSLEER. The CDR3 is 15 amino acids. The CDR3 region has the DNA TGCGCCAGCAGCCAAGGGGACAGGGAGCTGGGGGAGCAGTACTTC. Translating gives CASSQGDRELGEQYF.

This sequence joins TRBV14 and TRBJ2-3; maybe TRBD2 (5 bases). The CDR3 has 15 amino acids. Germline V CDR1 and CDR2: SGHDN, FVKESK. Trimming shortened V by 0 bases and J by 5 bases, and 12 bases separated the two germline ends. CDR3 residues: CASSQELRVKDTQYF. The CDR3 bases are TGTGCCAGCAGCCAAGAATTGCGGGTGAAAGATACGCAGTATTTT. The variable domain in full, with the rest retrieved from reference TRBV14 and TRBJ2-3, is EAGVTQFPSHSVIEKGQTVTLRCDPISGHDNLYWYRRVMGKEIKFLLHFVKESKQDESGMPNNRFLAERTGGTYSTLKVQPAELEDSGVYFCASSQELRVKDTQYFGPGTRLTVL.

This chain links TRBV7-3 with TRBJ2-5; TRBD2 might be the D (6 bases). Germline CDR1 and CDR2: SGHTA and FQGTGA. V gave up 5 bases and J gave up 5 bases, with 18 bases separating them. The CDR3 totals 15 residues. As DNA, the CDR3 is TGTGCCAGCAGCCCAAGCGGAGGGGCCGCGGAGACCCAGTACTTC. Translated: CASSPSGGAAETQYF.

V usage is TRBV18 and J usage is TRBJ2-5; the D gene is possibly TRBD2 (6 bases). V was trimmed by 3 bases and J by 5 bases, leaving 10 bases between them. The CDR3 is 13 residues long. The germline gives CDR1 KGHSH, CDR2 LQKENI. CDR3 sequence (DNA): TGTGCCAGCTCACCCCCGGGACTGGAGACCCAGTACTTC. This encodes CASSPPGLETQYF. The full variable domain, rest sourced from reference TRBV18 and TRBJ2-5, is NAGVMQNPRHLVRRRGQEARLRCSPMKGHSHVYWYRQLPEEGLKFMVYLQKENIIDESGMPKERFSAEFPKEGPSILRIQQVVRGDSAAYFCASSPPGLETQYFGPGTRLLVL.

The chain has TRBV27 and TRBJ1-6; D is uncertain. From germline, CDR1 is MNHEY and CDR2 SMNVEV (reference sequence). The CDR3 is 13 residues long. The V and J ends lost 8 bases and 7 bases respectively, with 12 bases between them. The chain's CDR3 is CASGTEMNSPLHF. The CDR3 nucleotides are TGTGCCAGCGGAACAGAAATGAATTCACCCCTCCACTTT.

In its sample, this clone was seen once. CDR3 DNA sequence: TGTGCCAGCAGTGATGAGGAGGGTTTAAGCGGCTACACCTTC. The encoded protein is CASSDEEGLSGYTF. V usage is TRBV2 and J usage is TRBJ1-2; no clear D gene. This CDR3 is built from 14 residues. Trimming shortened V by 3 bases and J by 8 bases, and 16 bases separated the two germline ends. Germline-derived CDR1 and CDR2 are SNHLY and FYNNEI.

The gene calls are TRBV11-3 and TRBJ2-5; 7 bases map to TRBD1. The CDR3 loop spans 14 amino acids. Germline-derived CDR1 and CDR2 are SGHNT and YENEEA. The V segment lost 6 bases and the J segment 5 bases; nucleotides outside the gene matches: 9. CDR3 loop: CASSHRGPSETQYF. The CDR3 DNA follows: TGTGCCAGCAGTCACAGGGGCCCCTCGGAGACCCAGTACTTC.

The rearrangement joins TRBV6-1 to TRBJ2-7; tentatively, D is TRBD2 (6 bases). The ends were cut back, 4 bases at V and 0 bases at J, with 13 bases in the middle. The length of the CDR3 is 15 residues. From germline, CDR1 is MNHNS and CDR2 SASEGT. CDR3 amino acids: CASSVGGSYSYEQYF. Written as DNA, the CDR3 is TGTGCCAGCAGTGTGGGAGGTTCCTACTCCTACGAGCAGTACTTC.

V and J are TRBV6-5 and TRBJ2-7, with TRBD2 matching 9 bases. The J segment lost 0 bases and the V segment lost 6 bases, leaving 3 bases of the junction unmatched. Germline CDR1 reads MNHEY; CDR2 reads SVGAGI. The CDR3 contains 14 residues. CDR3 amino acids: CASRGAGGSYEQYF. The CDR3 DNA sequence: TGTGCCAGCAGGGGAGCGGGGGGCTCCTACGAGCAGTACTTC.

The CDR3 here is CASSPPGGSPGSEQFF. In DNA, the CDR3 is TGTGCCAGCTCTCCCCCAGGGGGGTCCCCGGGAAGTGAGCAGTTCTTC. The chain employs TRBV18 and TRBJ2-1, with D maybe TRBD1 (7 bases). This CDR3 spans 16 amino acids. The V gene lost 6 bases and the J gene lost 9 bases, with 24 bases spanning the gap. Germline CDR1 and CDR2: KGHSH and LQKENI.

The chain is built from TRBV9 and TRBJ2-3, with 8 bases lining up with TRBD2. V gave up 3 bases and J gave up 0 bases; unmatched junction bases: 3. Per the germline V gene, CDR1 is SGDLS and CDR2 is YYNGEE. The CDR3 contains 15 residues. CDR3 bases: TGTGCCAGCAGCGATAGCGGGATCAGCACAGATACGCAGTATTTT. It is translated as CASSDSGISTDTQYF.

This clone showed up just a few times. CDR3 DNA sequence: TGTGCCAGCAGCGTATTCCCCACGCGGGAAAATGAGCAGTTCTTC. Its protein product is CASSVFPTRENEQFF. This sequence joins TRBV9 and TRBJ2-1; the D gene is possibly TRBD2 (6 bases). Per germline, CDR1 SGDLS and CDR2 YYNGEE. This CDR3 region has 15 residues. Trimming pared 1 base from V and 7 bases from J, leaving 15 bases between.

The table lists this clone with a count of one. CDR3 nucleotides: TGTGCCATCAGTTGGACAGGGGGTTCAGATACGCAGTATTTT. This translates into CAISWTGGSDTQYF. V usage is TRBV10-3 and J usage is TRBJ2-3, with 10 bases matching TRBD1. In germline, CDR1 is ENHRY, CDR2 SYGVKD. This CDR3 is 14 amino acids long. V trimming: 5 bases; J trimming: 4 bases; junction bases outside the gene matches: 3.

V usage is TRBV5-4 and J usage is TRBJ2-3; perhaps TRBD1 as D (5 bases). CDR3 length: 16 residues. Per the germline V gene, CDR1 is SGHNT and CDR2 is YYREEE (reference sequence). V shed 0 bases and J shed 5 bases, with 16 bases lying between them. CDR3 coding DNA: TGTGCCAGCAGCTTGGGAACGGGCCCTCAGGGAGATACGCAGTATTTT. Its protein product is CASSLGTGPQGDTQYF.

CDR3 residues: CAWTRVKQREKLFF. CDR3 DNA: TGTGCCTGGACCCGAGTCAAGCAGCGGGAAAAACTGTTTTTT. The gene calls are TRBV30 and TRBJ1-4, with unresolved D. This CDR3 has 14 residues. Trimming took 4 bases from V and 8 from J, leaving 17 bases between them. Germline CDR1 reads GTSNPN; CDR2 reads SVGIG (reference sequence). Looking up the rest from reference TRBV30 and TRBJ1-4 gives the full variable domain: SQTIHQWPATLVQPVGSPLSLECTVEGTSNPNLYWYRQAAGRGLQLLFYSVGIGQISSEVPQNLSASRPQDRQFILSSKKLLLSDSGFYLCAWTRVKQREKLFFGSGTQLSVL.

The V gene is TRBV19, the J gene TRBJ1-5; no definite D call. The germline CDR1 and CDR2 sequences are LNHDA and SQIVND (reference sequence). The CDR3 loop spans 14 amino acids. Trimming removed 6 bases from V and 3 bases from J, with 12 bases in between. In DNA, the CDR3 is TGTGCCAGTAGGAAAGAGGGCAACAATCAGCCCCAGCATTTT. Its translation: CASRKEGNNQPQHF.

The chain uses TRBV6-5 and TRBJ1-2; D might be TRBD1 (5 bases). V lost 0 bases, J lost 7 bases, and 9 bases lay in between. CDR1 MNHEY and CDR2 SVGAGI come from the germline V gene. This CDR3 region has 13 residues. The CDR3 region is CASSYSGVGGYTF. The CDR3 region has the DNA TGTGCCAGCAGTTACTCAGGGGTGGGTGGCTACACCTTC.

V gene TRBV7-2 combines with J gene TRBJ1-5; 7 positions agree with TRBD1. V was clipped by 3 bases and J by 0 bases; unmatched bases: 11. CDR1 and CDR2 from the germline V gene are SGHTA and FQGNSA. The CDR3 has 18 residues. In DNA form, the CDR3 reads TGTGCCAGCAGCTTGGGGCGACAGGGCATATATAGCAATCAGCCCCAGCATTTT. It yields the protein CASSLGRQGIYSNQPQHF. The entire variable domain, with the rest obtained from reference TRBV7-2 and TRBJ1-5, is as follows: GAGVSQSPSNKVTEKGKDVELRCDPISGHTALYWYRQSLGQGLEFLIYFQGNSAPDKSGLPSDRFSAERTGGSVSTLTIQRTQQEDSAVYLCASSLGRQGIYSNQPQHFGDGTRLSIL.

V gene TRBV11-2 combines with J gene TRBJ1-1; possible D gene TRBD1, 5 bases. The ends were cut back, 1 base at V and 6 bases at J, with 15 bases in the middle. This CDR3 comprises 15 residues. Germline-derived CDR1 and CDR2 are SGHAT and FQNNGV. CDR3 protein: CASSLVDGALSEAFF. The DNA of the CDR3 is TGTGCCAGCAGCTTAGTAGACGGGGCTTTGTCTGAAGCTTTCTTT.

The J gene is TRBJ1-1, the V gene TRBV19; tentatively, D is TRBD1 (5 bases). Germline assignment: CDR1 LNHDA and CDR2 SQIVND (reference sequence). Trimming stripped 2 bases from V and 3 bases from J, with 13 bases between. This CDR3 spans 15 amino acids. CDR3 in amino acids: CASSIRLQGHTEAFF. CDR3 nucleotide sequence: TGTGCCAGTAGTATAAGGTTGCAGGGACACACTGAAGCTTTCTTT. Filled out from reference TRBV19 and TRBJ1-1, the complete variable domain reads DGGITQSPKYLFRKEGQNVTLSCEQNLNHDAMYWYRQDPGQGLRLIYYSQIVNDFQKGDIAEGYSVSREKKESFPLTVTSAQKNPTAFYLCASSIRLQGHTEAFFGQGTRLTVV.

J is TRBJ1-1 and V is TRBV19; D is perhaps TRBD1 (5 bases). This CDR3 spans 14 amino acids. CDR1 is LNHDA, CDR2 SQIVND, per germline (reference sequence). Trimming cost V 6 bases and J 4 bases, with 15 bases left between them. The CDR3, as DNA: TGTGCCAGTAGCGACCCGGGGCAGTCCACTGAAGCTTTCTTT. It translates to CASSDPGQSTEAFF.

This clone was counted between two and nine times. The V call is TRBV11-3, the J call TRBJ2-1; weak D call: TRBD2 (6 bases). Germline CDR1 reads SGHNT; CDR2 reads YENEEA. This CDR3 spans 17 amino acids. V was clipped by 0 bases and J by 3 bases, with 15 bases between them. The CDR3 here is CASSLDQAGKLYNEQFF. The CDR3 nucleotides read TGTGCCAGCAGCTTAGATCAGGCGGGGAAACTCTACAATGAGCAGTTCTTC. Together with reference TRBV11-3 and TRBJ2-1, the CDR3 gives the full variable domain: EAGVVQSPRYKIIEKKQPVAFWCNPISGHNTLYWYLQNLGQGPELLIRYENEEAVDDSQLPKDRFSAERLKGVDSTLKIQPAELGDSAVYLCASSLDQAGKLYNEQFFGPGTRLTVL.